This TCR beta chain comes out of a study of blood T cells in healthy people across ages. A J-beta primer mix and a sample-barcoded 5' primer were used in a second PCR of about 6 to 12 cycles. TCRdb reprocessed the 5' RACE reads via MiXCR and lists one record per CDR3 protein. The table includes about 930,000 distinct CDR3 sequences, 25% to 30% detected once. Concerning this clonotype: A much larger clone lies one base from this, so it may be a read error.

Germline values: CDR1 SEHNR, CDR2 FQNEAQ (reference sequence). The CDR3 extends over 15 amino acids. The same sample was also studied in work on T cells of mothers and their children. That work adds: At a rate of approximately 1.5 ug per 15 ul, cDNA synthesis received all of the extracted RNA.

The rearrangement uses TRBV7-9 and TRBJ2-6; D might be TRBD1 (5 bases). The receptor's source is a woman between 40 and 55 years old in good health. Sequencing was done on a sample of blood. The CDR3 nucleotides read TGTGCCAGCAGCTTAGCGTACTCTGGGGCCAACGTCCGGACTTTC. This sequence encodes CASSLAYSGANVRTF.